The 24 T cell receptor beta chains in this list originate from one sample, sequenced in a study of T cells of healthy individuals. One entry per CDR3 protein results from TCRdb running MiXCR on the 5' RACE reads. Seen here are 53,000 or so distinct CDR3 sequences, approximately 14% observed once, and the top ten hold about 16%. The receptors here all came from a human donor in good health.

In this sample, this clonotype turned up many times. The gene calls are TRBV27 and TRBJ1-5; D uncertain. CDR3 length equals 13 residues. The germline gives CDR1 MNHEY, CDR2 SMNVEV (reference sequence). The V end was cut by 0 bases, the J end by 11 bases, with 11 bases between. The CDR3 protein is CASSLSPDRSQHF. The CDR3, as DNA: TGTGCCAGCAGTTTATCGCCGGACCGGTCCCAGCATTTT.

The CDR3 is CASSPTRAGYEQYF. The DNA for the CDR3 is TGTGCCAGCAGCCCAACGCGGGCGGGATACGAGCAGTACTTC. The V and J genes are TRBV7-2 and TRBJ2-7, with D perhaps TRBD2 (6 bases). Trimming shortened V by 5 bases and J by 4 bases, and 15 bases separated the two germline ends. The CDR3 covers 14 residues. CDR1 is SGHTA and CDR2 is FQGNSA in the germline V gene.

This clonotype came up many times. The chain links TRBV20-1 to TRBJ1-4; D is unresolved. The CDR3 has 12 residues. V lost 5 bases to trimming and J lost 4 bases, with 8 bases between them. Germline V gives CDR1 DFQATT, CDR2 SNEGSKA (reference sequence). CDR3: CSALGINEKLFF. Written as DNA, the CDR3 is TGCAGTGCTCTGGGCATTAATGAAAAACTGTTTTTT.

This clonotype appeared many times. The gene calls are TRBV7-2 and TRBJ2-2; 7 bases fit TRBD2. The CDR3 runs to 17 residues. Germline V gene lookup returns CDR1 SGHTA and CDR2 FQGNSA. J lost 0 bases, V lost 2 bases, and 6 bases had no gene match. In DNA form, the CDR3 reads TGTGCCAGCAGCTTAAGTGTAGGACTAGCGAACACCGGGGAGCTGTTTTTT. As protein: CASSLSVGLANTGELFF.

At least ten counts were recorded for this clonotype. The rearrangement uses TRBV3-1 and TRBJ2-4, with D perhaps matching TRBD1 (6 bases). Germline CDR1 reads LGHDT; CDR2 reads YNNKEL (reference sequence). The CDR3 spans 13 residues. V lost 5 bases and J 7 bases, leaving 12 bases between the germline ends. CDR3 nucleotide sequence: TGTGCCAGCAGCTATCTTCAGGGGAACATTCAGTACTTC. Translation gives CASSYLQGNIQYF.

This clonotype was detected ten times or more. J is TRBJ1-1 and V is TRBV6-5; maybe TRBD1 (5 bases). Germline V lookup: CDR1 MNHEY, CDR2 SVGAGI. This CDR3 contains 13 residues. V was shortened by 7 bases and J by 1 base, with 10 bases between the two germline ends. The CDR3: CASIATGNTEAFF. The DNA for the CDR3 is TGTGCCAGCATTGCCACAGGGAACACTGAAGCTTTCTTT.

The genes are TRBV7-2 and TRBJ1-6; 9 bases are shared with TRBD1. CDR3 length equals 18 residues. Per germline, CDR1 SGHTA and CDR2 FQGNSA. After removal of 5 bases from V and 8 bases from J, the junction contained 16 bases not matched to a gene. In DNA form, the CDR3 reads TGTGCCAGCAGCCACGACAGGGGGATGGGCTCCTTCGATTCACCCCTCCACTTT. It is translated as CASSHDRGMGSFDSPLHF.

This clonotype was seen only a few times. CDR3 nucleotide sequence: TGTGCCAGCAGTGTCGACAGCCCCGAAGCTTTCTTT. Protein: CASSVDSPEAFF. This chain connects TRBV25-1 to TRBJ1-1; tentatively, D is TRBD1 (5 bases). Germline loops: CDR1 MGHDK, CDR2 SYGVNS. The CDR3 contains 12 residues. With 4 bases removed from V and 8 bases from J, the gap between germline ends came to 11 bases.

This chain joins TRBV12-3 or TRBV12-4 and TRBJ1-1; the D is unclear. This CDR3 spans 13 amino acids. The V and J ends lost 4 bases and 6 bases respectively, with 12 bases between them. CDR3 DNA sequence: TGTGCCAGCAGTTATTTCGAGGAGGCTGAAGCTTTCTTT. Translation gives CASSYFEEAEAFF.

The chain couples TRBV18 to TRBJ1-2, with D possibly matching TRBD1 (6 bases). The germline gives CDR1 KGHSH, CDR2 LQKENI. CDR3 length: 13 amino acids. V was pared by 3 bases and J by 3 bases, with 8 bases between. The CDR3 nucleotides read TGTGCCAGCTCACCTAGGGGGGACTATGGCTACACCTTC. The encoded protein is CASSPRGDYGYTF.

V is TRBV4-2 and J is TRBJ1-2, with D hard to call. CDR1 and CDR2 (germline): LGHNA, YNFKEQ. V was pared by 0 bases and J by 7 bases, with 12 bases between. CDR3 length: 14 residues. The DNA of the CDR3 is TGTGCCAGCAGCCAAGATGCAGGTTCCAGTGGCTACACCTTC. It translates to CASSQDAGSSGYTF.

This clonotype was seen only a few times. V is TRBV15 and J is TRBJ1-5; no reliable D call. Per the germline V gene, CDR1 is LNHNV and CDR2 is YYDKDF (reference sequence). This CDR3 contains 15 residues. The V end lost 0 bases, the J end lost 9 bases, and 15 bases lay between the germline ends. The CDR3 is CATSRDRNPPWPQHF. In nucleotides, the CDR3 is TGTGCCACCAGCAGAGATAGAAACCCCCCATGGCCCCAGCATTTT.

This chain links TRBV5-1 with TRBJ2-7, with TRBD2 matching 9 bases. The CDR3 sequence is 20 residues long. The V gene end was trimmed by 4 bases and the J gene end by 3 bases; junction bases not matched to a gene: 23. The germline V gene has CDR1 SGHRS and CDR2 YFSETQ. In nucleotides, the CDR3 is TGCGCCAGCAGCCCCACGGGGCGGTACACGACTTTAGCGGGAGTCTACGAGCAGTACTTC. Protein sequence: CASSPTGRYTTLAGVYEQYF.

A few counts support this clonotype. V gene TRBV9 combines with J gene TRBJ1-3; D is unclear. The CDR3 contains 13 residues. Trimming removed 4 bases from V and 4 bases from J, with 9 bases in between. From germline, CDR1 is SGDLS and CDR2 YYNGEE. The CDR3: CASSTQRGNTIYF. CDR3 DNA: TGTGCCAGCAGCACCCAGAGGGGAAACACCATATATTTT.

Only a few counts were recorded for this clonotype. This rearrangement joins TRBV20-1 to TRBJ2-7; 10 bases line up with TRBD1. Germline V gene data show CDR1 as DFQATT and CDR2 as SNEGSKA (reference sequence). The CDR3 extends over 13 amino acids. V lost 5 bases to trimming and J lost 3 bases; unmatched junction nucleotides: 4. The CDR3 region has the DNA TGCAGTGCTCCCGGGACAGGGGACTACGAGCAGTACTTC. Protein product: CSAPGTGDYEQYF.

The chain joins TRBV6-5 to TRBJ1-2; D is unclear. Trimming stripped 10 bases from V and 2 bases from J, with 14 bases between. Germline V gene data show CDR1 as MNHEY and CDR2 as SVGAGI. CDR3 length: 13 residues. This chain's CDR3 is CAIQSGKNYGYTF. In DNA form, the CDR3 reads TGTGCCATCCAATCGGGCAAAAACTATGGCTACACCTTC.

This clonotype occurred a few times. The genes are TRBV11-1 and TRBJ1-4, with 8 bases matching TRBD1. The CDR3 runs 15 residues. The V gene's germline CDR1 is SGHAT and CDR2 FQDESV (reference sequence). The V and J ends lost 5 bases and 4 bases, in that order; junction bases with no gene match: 6. The CDR3: CASSRETGDNEKLFF. CDR3 sequence (DNA): TGTGCCAGCAGCAGAGAGACAGGGGATAATGAAAAACTGTTTTTT.

The chain couples TRBV5-1 to TRBJ2-3, with D perhaps TRBD1 or TRBD2 (5 bases each). The germline V gene encodes CDR1 SGHRS and CDR2 YFSETQ. Trimming removed 0 bases from V and 1 base from J, with 9 bases in between. The CDR3 spans 15 residues. CDR3 in amino acids: CASSLEVGGTDTQYF. The CDR3 bases are TGCGCCAGCAGCTTGGAGGTGGGGGGCACAGATACGCAGTATTTT.

There are many counts of this clonotype. The rearrangement links TRBV7-9 to TRBJ1-1; D unclear. Germline V lookup: CDR1 SEHNR, CDR2 FQNEAQ (reference sequence). The V gene lost 5 bases and the J gene lost 2 bases, with 15 bases spanning the gap. The CDR3 runs to 15 residues. CDR3 residues: CASSPRRRGNTEAFF. The CDR3 nucleotides read TGTGCCAGCAGCCCCAGACGGCGAGGTAACACTGAAGCTTTCTTT.

In this sample, this clonotype turned up a few times. J is TRBJ2-3 and V is TRBV7-2; D might be TRBD2 (6 bases). Germline V gene sequence: CDR1 SGHTA, CDR2 FQGNSA. The CDR3 spans 12 residues. CDR3 region: CASGRVSDTQYF. The DNA for the CDR3 is TGTGCTAGCGGCAGGGTGTCAGATACGCAGTATTTT.

The J gene is TRBJ2-5, the V gene TRBV20-1; 9 bases agree with TRBD2. J was trimmed by 5 bases and V by 5 bases; bases with no gene match: 3. Germline assignment: CDR1 DFQATT and CDR2 SNEGSKA (reference sequence). The CDR3 sequence is 12 residues long. The CDR3 reads CSAQREDETQYF. In DNA form, the CDR3 reads TGCAGTGCTCAGCGGGAGGATGAGACCCAGTACTTC.

The rearrangement uses TRBV5-1 and TRBJ1-1; 7 bases fit TRBD1. J gave up 11 bases and V 5 bases, and 6 bases lay outside the gene matches. The germline V gene encodes CDR1 SGHRS and CDR2 YFSETQ. The CDR3 covers 11 residues. DNA of the CDR3: TGCGCCAGCAGAGGAAGGGGACAGGCTTTCTTT. Translated, it gives CASRGRGQAFF. Full variable domain (missing parts from reference TRBV5-1 and TRBJ1-1): KAGVTQTPRYLIKTRGQQVTLSCSPISGHRSVSWYQQTPGQGLQFLFEYFSETQRNKGNFPGRFSGRQFSNSRSEMNVSTLELGDSALYLCASRGRGQAFFGQGTRLTVV.

This clonotype was counted a few times. The chain links TRBV14 to TRBJ1-1, with D perhaps matching TRBD1 (5 bases). Between the trimmed V and J ends, which lost 1 base and 8 bases, there was a span of 14 bases. The CDR3 has 14 residues. CDR1 and CDR2 from the germline V gene are SGHDN and FVKESK. CDR3 protein: CASSQAGRLSEAFF. CDR3 sequence (DNA): TGTGCCAGCAGCCAAGCAGGGCGCTTGTCCGAAGCTTTCTTT.

The J gene is TRBJ2-7, the V gene TRBV7-9; 12 bases are a match to TRBD1. This CDR3 has 12 residues. Germline V gives CDR1 SEHNR, CDR2 FQNEAQ (reference sequence). J lost 13 bases, V lost 5 bases, and 6 bases had no gene match. In nucleotides, the CDR3 is TGTGCCAGCAGCCGGGGACAGGGGGCGAATTACTTC. Amino acids: CASSRGQGANYF.